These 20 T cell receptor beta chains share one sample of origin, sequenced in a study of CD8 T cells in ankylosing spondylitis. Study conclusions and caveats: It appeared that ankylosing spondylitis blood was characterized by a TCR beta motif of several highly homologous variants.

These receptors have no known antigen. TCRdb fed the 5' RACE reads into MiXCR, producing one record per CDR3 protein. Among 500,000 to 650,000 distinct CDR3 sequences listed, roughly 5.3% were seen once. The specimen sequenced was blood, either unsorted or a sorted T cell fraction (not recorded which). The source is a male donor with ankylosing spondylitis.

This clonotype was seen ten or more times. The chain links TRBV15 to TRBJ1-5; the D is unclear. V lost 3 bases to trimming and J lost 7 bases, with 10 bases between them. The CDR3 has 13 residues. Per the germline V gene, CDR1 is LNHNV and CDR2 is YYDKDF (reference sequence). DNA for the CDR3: TGTGCCACCAGCAGCGTACCACGGCAGCCCCAGCATTTT. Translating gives CATSSVPRQPQHF.

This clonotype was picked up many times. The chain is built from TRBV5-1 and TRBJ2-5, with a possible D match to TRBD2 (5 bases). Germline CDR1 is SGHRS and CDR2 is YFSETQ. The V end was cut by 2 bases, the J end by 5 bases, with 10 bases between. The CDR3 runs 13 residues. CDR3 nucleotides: TGCGCCAGCAGCTTAGAGGGAAGGGAGACCCAGTACTTC. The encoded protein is CASSLEGRETQYF.

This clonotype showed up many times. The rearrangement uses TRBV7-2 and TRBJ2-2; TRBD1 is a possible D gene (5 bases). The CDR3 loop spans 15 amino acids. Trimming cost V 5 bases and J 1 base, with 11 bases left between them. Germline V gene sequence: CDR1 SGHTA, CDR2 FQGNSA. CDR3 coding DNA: TGTGCCAGCAGCCAAAGACAGAGGAACACCGGGGAGCTGTTTTTT. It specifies CASSQRQRNTGELFF.

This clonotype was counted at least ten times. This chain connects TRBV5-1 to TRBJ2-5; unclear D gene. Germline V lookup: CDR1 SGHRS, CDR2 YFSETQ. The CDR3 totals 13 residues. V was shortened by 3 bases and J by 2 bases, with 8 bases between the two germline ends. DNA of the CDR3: TGCGCCAGCAGCTCCCCCCCTCAAGAGACCCAGTACTTC. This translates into CASSSPPQETQYF.

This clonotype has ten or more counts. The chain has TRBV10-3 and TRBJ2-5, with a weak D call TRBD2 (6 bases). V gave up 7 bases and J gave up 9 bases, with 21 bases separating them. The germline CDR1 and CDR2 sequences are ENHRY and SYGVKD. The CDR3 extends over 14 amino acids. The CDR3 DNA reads TGTGCCATCACCCAGGAGGGGCCGGTGAGCCCCCAGTACTTC. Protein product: CAITQEGPVSPQYF.

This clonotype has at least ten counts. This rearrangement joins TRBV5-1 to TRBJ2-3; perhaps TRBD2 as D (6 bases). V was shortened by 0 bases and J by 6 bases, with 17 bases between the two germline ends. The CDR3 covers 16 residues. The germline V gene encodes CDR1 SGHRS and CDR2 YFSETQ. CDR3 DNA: TGCGCCAGCAGCTTGGAACTGGGGAGGACTGTGGATACGCAGTATTTT. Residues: CASSLELGRTVDTQYF.

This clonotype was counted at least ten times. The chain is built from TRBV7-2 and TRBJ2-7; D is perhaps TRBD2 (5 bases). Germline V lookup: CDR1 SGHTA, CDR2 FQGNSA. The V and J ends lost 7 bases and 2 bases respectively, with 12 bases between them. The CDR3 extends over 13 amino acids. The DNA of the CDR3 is TGTGCCAGCACCCGGGGATCCCCCTACGAGCAGTACTTC. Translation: CASTRGSPYEQYF.

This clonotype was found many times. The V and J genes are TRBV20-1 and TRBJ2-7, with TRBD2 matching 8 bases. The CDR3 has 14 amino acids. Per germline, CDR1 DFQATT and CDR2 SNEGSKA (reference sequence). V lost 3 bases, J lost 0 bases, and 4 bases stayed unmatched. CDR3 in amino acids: CSASSSGNSYEQYF. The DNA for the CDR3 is TGCAGTGCTAGTAGTAGCGGGAACTCCTACGAGCAGTACTTC.

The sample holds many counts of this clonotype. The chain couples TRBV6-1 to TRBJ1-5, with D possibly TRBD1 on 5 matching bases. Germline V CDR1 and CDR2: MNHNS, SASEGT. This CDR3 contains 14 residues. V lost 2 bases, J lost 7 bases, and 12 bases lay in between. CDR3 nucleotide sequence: TGTGCCAGCAGTGAATTCACTCAGGGACAGCCCCAGCATTTT. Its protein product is CASSEFTQGQPQHF.

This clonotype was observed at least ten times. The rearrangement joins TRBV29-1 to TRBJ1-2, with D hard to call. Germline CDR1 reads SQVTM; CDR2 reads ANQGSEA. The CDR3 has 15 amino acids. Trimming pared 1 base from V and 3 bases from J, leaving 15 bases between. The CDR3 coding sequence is TGCAGCGTTGAAGGAGGGATTTCCATTGACTATGGCTACACCTTC. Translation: CSVEGGISIDYGYTF. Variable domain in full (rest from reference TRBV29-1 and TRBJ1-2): SAVISQKPSRDICQRGTSLTIQCQVDSQVTMMFWYRQQPGQSLTLIATANQGSEATYESGFVIDKFPISRPNLTFSTLTVSNMSPEDSSIYLCSVEGGISIDYGYTFGSGTRLTVV.

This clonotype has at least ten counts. The CDR3 bases are TGCGCCAGCTCCAGGGTCGGGGGGAACACTGAAGCTTTCTTT. Its protein is CASSRVGGNTEAFF. V is TRBV4-3 and J is TRBJ1-1; TRBD1 might be the D (5 bases). The CDR3 loop spans 14 amino acids. Germline V gene sequence: CDR1 LGHNA, CDR2 YSLEER. V dropped 8 bases and J dropped 1 base, with 14 bases sitting between them.

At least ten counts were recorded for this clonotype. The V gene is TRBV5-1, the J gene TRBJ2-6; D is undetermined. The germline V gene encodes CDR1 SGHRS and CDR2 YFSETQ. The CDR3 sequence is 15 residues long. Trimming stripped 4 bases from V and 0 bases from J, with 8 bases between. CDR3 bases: TGCGCCAGCAGCCAGCCAGGCTCTGGGGCCAACGTCCTGACTTTC. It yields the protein CASSQPGSGANVLTF.

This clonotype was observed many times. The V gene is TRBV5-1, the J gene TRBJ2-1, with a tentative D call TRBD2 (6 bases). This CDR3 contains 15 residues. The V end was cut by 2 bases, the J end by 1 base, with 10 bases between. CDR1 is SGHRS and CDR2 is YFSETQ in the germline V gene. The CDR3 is CASSFTGTSYNEQFF. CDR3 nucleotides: TGCGCCAGCAGCTTCACCGGGACTTCCTACAATGAGCAGTTCTTC.

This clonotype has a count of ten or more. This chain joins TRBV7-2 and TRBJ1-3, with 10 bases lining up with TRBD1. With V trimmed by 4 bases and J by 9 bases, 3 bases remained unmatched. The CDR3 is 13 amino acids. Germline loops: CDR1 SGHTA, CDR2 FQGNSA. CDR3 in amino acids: CASSSGQGGTIYF. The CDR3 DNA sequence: TGTGCCAGCAGCTCCGGACAGGGGGGCACCATATATTTT.

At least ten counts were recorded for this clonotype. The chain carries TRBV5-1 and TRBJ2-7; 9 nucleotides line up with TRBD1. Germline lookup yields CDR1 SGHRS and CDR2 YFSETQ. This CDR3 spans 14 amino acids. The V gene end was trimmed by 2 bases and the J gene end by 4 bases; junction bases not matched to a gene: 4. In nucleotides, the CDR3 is TGCGCCAGCAGCTTAAGACAGGGGGTATACGAGCAGTACTTC. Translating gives CASSLRQGVYEQYF.

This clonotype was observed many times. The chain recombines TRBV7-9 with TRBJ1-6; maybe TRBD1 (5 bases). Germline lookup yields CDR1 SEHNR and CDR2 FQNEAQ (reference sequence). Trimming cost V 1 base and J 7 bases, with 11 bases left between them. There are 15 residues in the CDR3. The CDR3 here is CASSLEGLGNSPLHF. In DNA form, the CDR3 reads TGTGCCAGCAGCTTAGAGGGGTTGGGGAATTCACCCCTCCACTTT.

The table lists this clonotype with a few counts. CDR3 region: CASSLGGSPYTGELFF. DNA for the CDR3: TGCGCCAGCAGCCTTGGGGGTAGCCCATACACCGGGGAGCTGTTTTTT. The chain links TRBV5-1 to TRBJ2-2, with D tentatively TRBD1 or TRBD2 (5 bases each). Trimming removed 4 bases at V and 3 bases at J, with 16 bases between. The germline V gene encodes CDR1 SGHRS and CDR2 YFSETQ. The CDR3 runs to 16 residues.

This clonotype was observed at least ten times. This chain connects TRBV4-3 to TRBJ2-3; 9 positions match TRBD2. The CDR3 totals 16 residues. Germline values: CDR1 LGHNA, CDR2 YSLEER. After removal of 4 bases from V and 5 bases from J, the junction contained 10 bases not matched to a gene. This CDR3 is CASSLSAAGGGDTQYF. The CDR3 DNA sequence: TGCGCCAGCAGCCTTTCCGCGGCGGGGGGGGGAGATACGCAGTATTTT.

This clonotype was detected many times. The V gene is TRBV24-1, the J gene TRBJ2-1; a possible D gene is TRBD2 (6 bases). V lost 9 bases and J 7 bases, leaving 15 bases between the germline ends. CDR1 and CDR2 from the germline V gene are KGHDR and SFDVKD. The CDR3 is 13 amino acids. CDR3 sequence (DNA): TGTGCCACCGGGGGGATTGAAGTTAATGAGCAGTTCTTC. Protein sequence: CATGGIEVNEQFF.

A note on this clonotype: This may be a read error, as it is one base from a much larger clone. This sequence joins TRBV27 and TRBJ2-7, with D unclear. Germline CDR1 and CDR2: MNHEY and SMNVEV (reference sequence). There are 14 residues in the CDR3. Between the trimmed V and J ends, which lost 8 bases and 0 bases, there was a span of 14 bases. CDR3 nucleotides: TGTGCCAGCGGGTGGTACGGCCGCTCCTACGAGCAGTACTTC. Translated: CASGWYGRSYEQYF.